This T cell receptor beta chain emerged from a study of memory CD4+ T cells and cytomegalovirus serostatus. Germline assignment: CDR1 MDHEN and CDR2 SYDVKM. Trimming cost V 6 bases and J 3 bases; bases outside gene matches: 8. This CDR3 has 16 residues. This clone was observed a single time. Its specificity is not known. TCRdb keeps only in-frame clones here, not all; method: immunoSEQ multiplex PCR. This table holds over 50,000 clones, around 77% found once. Overall study findings and caveats: Median bootstrapped AUC for CMV status was approximately 0.96 originally, approximately 0.9 US-trained. Suggested: most of the CMV-linked TCR signature lies in CD4+ memory cells.

The sort gate was single viable CD3+CD4+CD8-CD45RO+ cells for memory CD4+ T cells. The origin of this receptor is an adult in good health and CMV-seronegative. The sample taken for sequencing was memory CD4+ T cells from blood. The genes are TRBV28 and TRBJ1-5; 10 nucleotides align to TRBD1. Written as DNA, the CDR3 is TGTGCCAGCAGGGAGACAGGGGGCCAAGACAATCAGCCCCAGCATTTT. It encodes CASRETGGQDNQPQHF.